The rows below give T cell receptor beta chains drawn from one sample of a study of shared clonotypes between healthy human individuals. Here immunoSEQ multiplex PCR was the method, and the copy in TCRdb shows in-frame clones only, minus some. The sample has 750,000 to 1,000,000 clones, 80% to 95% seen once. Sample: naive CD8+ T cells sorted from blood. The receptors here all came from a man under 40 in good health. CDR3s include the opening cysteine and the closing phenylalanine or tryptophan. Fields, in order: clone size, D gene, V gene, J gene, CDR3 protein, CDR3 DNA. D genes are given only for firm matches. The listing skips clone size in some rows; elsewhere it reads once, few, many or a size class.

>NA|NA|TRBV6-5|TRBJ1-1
CASSYDTGMNTEAFF
TGTGCCAGCAGTTACGACACCGGGATGAACACTGAAGCTTTCTTT
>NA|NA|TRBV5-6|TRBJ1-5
CASSLAPLLIQPQHF
TGTGCCAGCAGCTTGGCCCCGCTTTTAATTCAGCCCCAGCATTTT
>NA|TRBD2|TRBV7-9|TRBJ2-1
CASRLAGSYNEQFF
TGTGCCAGCAGACTAGCGGGAAGCTACAATGAGCAGTTCTTC
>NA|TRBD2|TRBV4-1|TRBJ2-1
CASRDLGLAAVNEQFF
TGCGCCAGCAGAGACCTCGGACTAGCGGCCGTCAATGAGCAGTTCTTC
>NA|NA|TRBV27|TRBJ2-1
CASSYVKYSYNEQFF
TGTGCCAGCAGTTATGTGAAATACTCCTACAATGAGCAGTTCTTC
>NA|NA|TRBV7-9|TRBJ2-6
CASTRGGGYSGANVLTF
TGTGCCAGCACCCGAGGGGGAGGGTATTCTGGGGCCAACGTCCTGACTTTC
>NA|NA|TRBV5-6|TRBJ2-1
CASSLSGVEEQFF
TGTGCCAGCAGCTTGTCGGGGGTGGAAGAGCAGTTCTTC
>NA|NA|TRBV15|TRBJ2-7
CATSHIGKYEQYF
TGTGCCACCAGCCATATAGGAAAGTACGAGCAGTACTTC
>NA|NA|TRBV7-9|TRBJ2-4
CASSPEGWIAKNIQYF
TGTGCCAGCAGCCCAGAGGGCTGGATAGCCAAAAACATTCAGTACTTC
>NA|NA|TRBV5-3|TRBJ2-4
CARSLVSPQAKNIQYF
TGTGCCAGAAGCTTGGTTTCCCCCCAGGCCAAAAACATTCAGTACTTC
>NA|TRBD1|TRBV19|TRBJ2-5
CASSFGQGFVETQYF
TGTGCCAGTAGTTTCGGACAGGGTTTTGTTGAGACCCAGTACTTC
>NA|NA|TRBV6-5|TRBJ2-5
CASSYGASQETQYF
TGTGCCAGCAGTTACGGGGCTTCTCAAGAGACCCAGTACTTC
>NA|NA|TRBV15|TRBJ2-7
CATSKTALSYEQYF
TGTGCCACCAGCAAGACAGCCTTATCCTACGAGCAGTACTTC
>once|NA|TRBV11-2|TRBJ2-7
CASSRYRVDPQGQYF
TGTGCCAGCAGCCGATACAGGGTAGACCCACAAGGGCAGTACTTC
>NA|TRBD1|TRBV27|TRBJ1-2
CASRGQYGYTF
TGTGCCAGCAGGGGACAGTATGGCTACACCTTC
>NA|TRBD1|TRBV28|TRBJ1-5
CASSPGTGPNQPQHF
TGTGCCAGCAGCCCCGGGACAGGGCCGAATCAGCCCCAGCATTTT
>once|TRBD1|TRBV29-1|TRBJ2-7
CSVEGQQGDPYEQYF
TGCAGCGTTGAAGGTCAACAGGGGGATCCCTACGAGCAGTACTTC
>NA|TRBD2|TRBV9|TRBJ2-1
CASSSLAGVYNEQFF
TGTGCCAGCAGCTCACTAGCGGGAGTCTACAATGAGCAGTTCTTC
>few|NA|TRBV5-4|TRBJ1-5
CASSLGGSNQPQHF
TGTGCCAGCAGCTTAGGAGGGAGCAATCAGCCCCAGCATTTT
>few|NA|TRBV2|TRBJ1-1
CASSLNTEAFF
TGTGCCAGCAGCTTGAACACTGAAGCTTTCTTT
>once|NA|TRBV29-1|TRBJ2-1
CSVEGNGIEQFF
TGCAGCGTTGAAGGGAACGGGATTGAGCAGTTCTTC
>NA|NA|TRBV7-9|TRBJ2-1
CASSPLQTDEQFF
TGTGCCAGCAGCCCGTTACAAACCGATGAGCAGTTCTTC
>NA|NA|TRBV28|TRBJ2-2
CASSLLLPRTTERGGTNTGELFF
TGTGCCAGCAGTTTACTTCTTCCGCGGACGACTGAGAGGGGAGGAACGAACACCGGGGAGCTGTTTTTT
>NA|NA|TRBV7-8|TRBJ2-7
CASSLELGRNYEQYF
TGTGCCAGCAGCTTAGAGTTGGGCAGAAACTACGAGCAGTACTTC
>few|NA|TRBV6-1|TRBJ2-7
CASSDRGGPYEQYF
TGTGCCAGCAGTGATAGAGGGGGACCCTACGAGCAGTACTTC
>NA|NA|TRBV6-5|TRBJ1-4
CASSGGGEKLFF
TGTGCCAGCTCCGGGGGGGGAGAAAAACTGTTTTTT
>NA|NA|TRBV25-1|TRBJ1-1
CASRKQGGDTEAFF
TGTGCCAGCCGAAAACAGGGCGGAGACACTGAAGCTTTCTTT
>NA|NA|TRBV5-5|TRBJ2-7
CASSLNSRGGIYEQYF
TGTGCCAGCAGCTTGAATAGTAGAGGCGGGATCTACGAGCAGTACTTC
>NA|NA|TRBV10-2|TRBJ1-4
CASSEFEKLFF
TGCGCCAGCAGTGAGTTTGAAAAACTGTTTTTT
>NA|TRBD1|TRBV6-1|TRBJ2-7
CASSESLTGGYEQYF
TGTGCCAGCAGTGAATCCCTGACAGGGGGCTACGAGCAGTACTTC
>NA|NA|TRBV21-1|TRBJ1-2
CASSKGLDTTNYGYTF
TGTGCCAGCAGCAAAGGCCTAGACACTACTAACTATGGCTACACCTTC
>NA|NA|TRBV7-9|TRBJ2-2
CASSPLGELFF
TGTGCCAGCAGCCCCCTCGGGGAGCTGTTTTTT
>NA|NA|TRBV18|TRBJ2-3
CASSPPYRTDTQYF
TGTGCCAGCTCACCTCCCTACCGGACAGATACGCAGTATTTT
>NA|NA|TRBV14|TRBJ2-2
CASSPRITGPNGELFF
TGTGCCAGCAGTCCAAGAATAACAGGGCCAAACGGGGAGCTGTTTTTT
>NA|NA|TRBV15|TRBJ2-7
CATSFGSGYYEQYF
TGTGCCACCAGCTTCGGGTCTGGCTACTACGAGCAGTACTTC
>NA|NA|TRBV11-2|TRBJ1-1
CASSLGYNTEAFF
TGTGCCAGCAGCCTCGGCTACAACACTGAAGCCTTCTTT
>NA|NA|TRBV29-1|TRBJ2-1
CSVGDYEQFF
TGCAGCGTAGGGGACTATGAGCAGTTCTTC
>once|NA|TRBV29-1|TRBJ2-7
CSVRRDRYEQYF
TGCAGCGTCCGTAGGGACCGCTACGAGCAGTACTTC
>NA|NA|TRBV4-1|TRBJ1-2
CASSPLAADGYTF
TGCGCCAGCAGCCCTTTGGCGGCAGATGGCTACACCTTC
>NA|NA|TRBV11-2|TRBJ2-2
CATPTGRGTGELFF
TGTGCCACTCCGACGGGCCGTGGCACCGGGGAGCTGTTTTTT
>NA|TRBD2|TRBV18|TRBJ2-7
CASSPTSDYEQYF
TGTGCCAGCTCACCAACTAGCGACTACGAGCAGTACTTC
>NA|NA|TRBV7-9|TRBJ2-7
CASSSPGRLVYEQYF
TGTGCCAGCAGCTCGCCGGGACGGCTGGTCTACGAGCAGTACTTC
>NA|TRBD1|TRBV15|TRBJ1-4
CATSREGQSATNEKLFF
TGTGCCACCAGCAGAGAGGGACAGTCTGCAACTAATGAAAAACTGTTTTTT
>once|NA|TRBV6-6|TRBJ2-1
CASSYGGSNEQFF
TGTGCCAGCAGTTACGGTGGGAGTAATGAGCAGTTCTTC
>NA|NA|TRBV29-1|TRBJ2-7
CSAQDSGIEQYF
TGCAGCGCTCAGGACAGCGGAATCGAGCAGTACTTC
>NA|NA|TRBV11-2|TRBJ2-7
CASSLGLTYEQYF
TGTGCCAGCAGCCTGGGGCTAACCTACGAGCAGTACTTC
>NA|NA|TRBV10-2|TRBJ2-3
CASSGGRDTDTQYF
TGCGCCAGCAGTGGTGGCAGGGACACAGATACGCAGTATTTT
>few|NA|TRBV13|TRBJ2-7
CASSITYEQYF
TGTGCCAGCAGCATCACCTACGAGCAGTACTTC
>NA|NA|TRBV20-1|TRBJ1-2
CSARGAGGYTF
TGCAGTGCTAGGGGGGCCGGTGGCTACACCTTC
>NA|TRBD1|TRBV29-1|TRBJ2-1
CSVETRDRGSNEQFF
TGCAGCGTTGAAACTAGGGACAGGGGGTCCAATGAGCAGTTCTTC
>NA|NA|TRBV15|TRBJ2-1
CATSRHGDYAGNEQFF
TGTGCCACCAGCAGACACGGGGATTACGCTGGCAATGAGCAGTTCTTC
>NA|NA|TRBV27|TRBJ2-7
CASRASVSYEQYF
TGTGCCAGCAGGGCTAGCGTTTCCTACGAGCAGTACTTC
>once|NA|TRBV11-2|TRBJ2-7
CASSFPGQEQYF
TGTGCCAGCAGCTTTCCGGGGCAGGAGCAGTACTTC
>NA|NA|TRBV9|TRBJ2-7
CASSVAQGYEQYF
TGTGCCAGCAGCGTAGCACAGGGCTACGAGCAGTACTTC
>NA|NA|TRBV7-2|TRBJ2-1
CASSLGIREQFF
TGTGCCAGCAGCTTAGGGATTAGAGAGCAGTTCTTC